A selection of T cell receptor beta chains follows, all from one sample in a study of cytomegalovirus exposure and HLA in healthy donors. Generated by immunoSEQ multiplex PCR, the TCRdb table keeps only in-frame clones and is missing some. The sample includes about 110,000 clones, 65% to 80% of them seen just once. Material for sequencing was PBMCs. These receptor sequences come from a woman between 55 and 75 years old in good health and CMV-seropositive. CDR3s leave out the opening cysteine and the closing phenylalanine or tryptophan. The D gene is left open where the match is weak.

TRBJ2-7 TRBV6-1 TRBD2 ASSAGPPSGRPSSYEQY
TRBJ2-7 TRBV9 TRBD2 ASSPRPSGSRDEQY
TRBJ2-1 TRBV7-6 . ASSSGTGAFQGEQF
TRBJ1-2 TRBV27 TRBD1 ASRSIRDRVGGYT
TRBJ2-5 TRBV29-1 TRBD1 SVEGGQVRGTQY
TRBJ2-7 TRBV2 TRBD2 ASTREASGTTEAYEQY
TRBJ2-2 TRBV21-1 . ASSKGQRTSGSCRAGELF
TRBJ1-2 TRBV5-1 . ASSLALNYGYT
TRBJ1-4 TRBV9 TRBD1 ASSTQTGPYEKLF
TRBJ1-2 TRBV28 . ASYTGYYGYT
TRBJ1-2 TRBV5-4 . ASRIQGLDGYT
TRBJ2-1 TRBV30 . AWSVSGYEQF
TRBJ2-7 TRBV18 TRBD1 ASSPRQGLYEQY
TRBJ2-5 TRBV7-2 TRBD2 ASSLGTSGWGETQY
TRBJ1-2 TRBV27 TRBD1 ASSRGGGLFSYGYT
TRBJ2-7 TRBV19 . ASSIAGWYSEQY
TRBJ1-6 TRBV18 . ASSDGQLNSPLH
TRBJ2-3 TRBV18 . ASSPPLERLGDTQY
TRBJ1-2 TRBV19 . ASSMGRAGTGHYGYT
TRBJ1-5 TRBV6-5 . ASSYLGGGQPQH
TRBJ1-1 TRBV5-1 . ASSRGLGSVNTEAF
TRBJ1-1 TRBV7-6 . ASSPIVGAENTEAF
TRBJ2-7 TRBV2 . ASSGPAGRIHEQY
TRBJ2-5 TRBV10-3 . AISDLDGGAETQY
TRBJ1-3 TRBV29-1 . SVESVPGPGNTIY
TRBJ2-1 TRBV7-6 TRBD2 ASSLERGKDEQF
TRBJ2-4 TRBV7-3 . ASSFDKRNIQY
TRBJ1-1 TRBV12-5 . ASGYNNEAF
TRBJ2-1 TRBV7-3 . ASSSRRLTEQF
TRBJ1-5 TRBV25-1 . ASSEGQANQPQH
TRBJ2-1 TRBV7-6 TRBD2 ASSLTPSGSQGFEQF
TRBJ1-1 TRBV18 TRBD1 ASKLTIGQGDTEAF
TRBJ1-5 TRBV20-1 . SALLNGYQH
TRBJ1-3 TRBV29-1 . SGAGGSGNTIY
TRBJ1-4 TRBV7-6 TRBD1 ASSRNRGVTEKLF
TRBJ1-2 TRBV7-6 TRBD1 ASSPGQGLDGYT
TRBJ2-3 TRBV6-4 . ASSDSRGSTDTQY
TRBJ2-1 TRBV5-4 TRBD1 ASSFNRDRGNEQF
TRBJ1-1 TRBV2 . ASSTGGLNTEAF
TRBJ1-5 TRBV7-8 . ASSMTEIQPQH
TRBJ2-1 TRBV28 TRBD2 ASSFPGGLAGRSSYNEQF
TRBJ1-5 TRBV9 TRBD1 ASSPGTGADNQPQH
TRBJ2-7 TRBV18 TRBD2 ASSTGGPKRAEQY
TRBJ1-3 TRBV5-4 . ASSLDKNTIY
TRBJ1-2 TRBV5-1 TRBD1 ASSPGTGAYGYT
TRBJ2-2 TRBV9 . ASSVRGPNERKTGELF
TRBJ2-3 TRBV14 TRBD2 ASSPGTSGSTDTQY
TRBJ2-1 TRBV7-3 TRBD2 ASSLRPGGVNNEQF
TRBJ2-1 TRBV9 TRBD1 ASSSGQGANEQF
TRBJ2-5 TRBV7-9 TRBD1 ASREDRGHLRSQETQY
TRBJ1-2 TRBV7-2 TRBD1 ASSYIQGGYGYT